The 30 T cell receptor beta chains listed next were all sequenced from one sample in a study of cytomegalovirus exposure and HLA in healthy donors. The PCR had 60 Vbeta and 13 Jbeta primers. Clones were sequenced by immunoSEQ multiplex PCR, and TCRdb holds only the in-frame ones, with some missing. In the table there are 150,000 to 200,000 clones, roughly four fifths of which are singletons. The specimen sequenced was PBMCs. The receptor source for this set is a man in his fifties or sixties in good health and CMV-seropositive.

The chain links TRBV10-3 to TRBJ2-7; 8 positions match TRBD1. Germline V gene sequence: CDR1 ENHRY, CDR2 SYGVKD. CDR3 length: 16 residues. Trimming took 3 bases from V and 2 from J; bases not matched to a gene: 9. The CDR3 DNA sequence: TGTGCCATCAGTGACTGGACGGACAGGGCAACCTACGAGCAGTACTTC. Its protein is CAISDWTDRATYEQYF.

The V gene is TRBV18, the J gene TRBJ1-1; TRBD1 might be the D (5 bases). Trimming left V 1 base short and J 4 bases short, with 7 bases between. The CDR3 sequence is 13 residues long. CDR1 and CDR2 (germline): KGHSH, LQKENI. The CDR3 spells CASSPLGGTEAFF. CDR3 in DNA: TGTGCCAGCTCACCACTGGGGGGCACTGAAGCTTTCTTT.

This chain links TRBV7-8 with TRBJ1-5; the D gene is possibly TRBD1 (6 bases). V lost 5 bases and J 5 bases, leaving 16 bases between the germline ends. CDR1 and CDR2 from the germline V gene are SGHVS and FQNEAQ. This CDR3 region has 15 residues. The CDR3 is CASSPGTRGHQPQHF. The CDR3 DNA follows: TGTGCCAGCAGCCCGGGGACAAGAGGGCATCAGCCCCAGCATTTT. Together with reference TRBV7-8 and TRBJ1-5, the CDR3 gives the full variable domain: GAGVSQSPRYKVAKRGQDVALRCDPISGHVSLFWYQQALGQGPEFLTYFQNEAQLDKSGLPSDRFFAERPEGSVSTLKIQRTQQEDSAVYLCASSPGTRGHQPQHFGDGTRLSIL.

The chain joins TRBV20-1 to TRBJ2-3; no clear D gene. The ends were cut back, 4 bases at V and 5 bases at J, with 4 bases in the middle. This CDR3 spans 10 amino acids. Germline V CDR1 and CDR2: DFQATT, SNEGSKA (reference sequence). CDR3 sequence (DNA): TGCAGTGCTACGAGAGATACGCAGTATTTT. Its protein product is CSATRDTQYF.

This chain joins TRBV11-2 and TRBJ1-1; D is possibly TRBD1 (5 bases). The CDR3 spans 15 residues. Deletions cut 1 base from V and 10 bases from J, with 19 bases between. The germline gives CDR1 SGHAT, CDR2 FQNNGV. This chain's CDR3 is CASSLVEGKGERAFF. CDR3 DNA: TGTGCCAGCAGCTTAGTGGAGGGGAAGGGTGAAAGAGCTTTCTTT. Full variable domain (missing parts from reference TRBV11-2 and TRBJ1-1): EAGVAQSPRYKIIEKRQSVAFWCNPISGHATLYWYQQILGQGPKLLIQFQNNGVVDDSQLPKDRFSAERLKGVDSTLKIQPAKLEDSAVYLCASSLVEGKGERAFFGQGTRLTVV.

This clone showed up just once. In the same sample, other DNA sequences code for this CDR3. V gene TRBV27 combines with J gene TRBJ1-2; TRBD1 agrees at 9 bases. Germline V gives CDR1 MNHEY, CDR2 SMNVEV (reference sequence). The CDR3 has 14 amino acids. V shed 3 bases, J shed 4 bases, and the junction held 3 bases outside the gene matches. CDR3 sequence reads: CASSLVDRGYGYTF. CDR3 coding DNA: TGTGCCAGCAGTTTGGTGGACAGGGGCTATGGCTACACCTTC.

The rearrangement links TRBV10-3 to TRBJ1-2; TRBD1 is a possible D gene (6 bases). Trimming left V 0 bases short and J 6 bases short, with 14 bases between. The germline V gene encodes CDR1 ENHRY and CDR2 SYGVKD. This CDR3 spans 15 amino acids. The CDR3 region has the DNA TGTGCCATCAGTGAGTCAGGAACAGGGAACCATGGCTACACCTTC. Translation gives CAISESGTGNHGYTF.

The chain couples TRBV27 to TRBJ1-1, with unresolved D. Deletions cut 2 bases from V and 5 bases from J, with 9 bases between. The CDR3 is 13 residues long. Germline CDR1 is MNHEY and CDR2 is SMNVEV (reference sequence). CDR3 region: CASSLRSGTEAFF. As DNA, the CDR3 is TGTGCCAGCAGTTTAAGATCGGGAACTGAAGCTTTCTTT.

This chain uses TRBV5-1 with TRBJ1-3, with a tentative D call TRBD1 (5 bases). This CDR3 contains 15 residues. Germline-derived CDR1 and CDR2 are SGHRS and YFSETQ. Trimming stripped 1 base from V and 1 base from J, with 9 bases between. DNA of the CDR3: TGCGCCAGCAGCTTGACAGGAGAGTCTGGAAACACCATATATTTT. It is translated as CASSLTGESGNTIYF.

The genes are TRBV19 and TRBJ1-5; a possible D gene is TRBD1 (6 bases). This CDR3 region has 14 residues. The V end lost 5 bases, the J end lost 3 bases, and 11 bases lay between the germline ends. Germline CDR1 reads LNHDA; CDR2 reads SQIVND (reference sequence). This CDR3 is CASSLEGVNQPQHF. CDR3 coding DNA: TGTGCCAGTAGTCTTGAGGGGGTCAATCAGCCCCAGCATTTT.

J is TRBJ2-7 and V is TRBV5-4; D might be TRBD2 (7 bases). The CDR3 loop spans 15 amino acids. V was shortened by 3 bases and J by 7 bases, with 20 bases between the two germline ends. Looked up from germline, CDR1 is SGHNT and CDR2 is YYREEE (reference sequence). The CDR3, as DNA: TGTGCCAGCAGCTCCGGTGGGGGGGCGCCCCGGGAGCAGTACTTC. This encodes CASSSGGGAPREQYF.

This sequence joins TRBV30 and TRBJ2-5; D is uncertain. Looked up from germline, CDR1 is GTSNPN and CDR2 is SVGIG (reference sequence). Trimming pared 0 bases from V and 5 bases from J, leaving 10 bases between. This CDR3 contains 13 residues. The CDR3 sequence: CAWSVRLAETQYF. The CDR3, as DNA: TGTGCCTGGAGTGTGAGGTTGGCGGAGACCCAGTACTTC.

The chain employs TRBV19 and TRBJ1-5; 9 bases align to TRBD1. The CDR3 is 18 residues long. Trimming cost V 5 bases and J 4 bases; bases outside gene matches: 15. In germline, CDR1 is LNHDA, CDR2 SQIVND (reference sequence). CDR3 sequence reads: CASSSAGTGWGFNQPQHF. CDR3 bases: TGTGCCAGTAGTTCCGCCGGGACAGGGTGGGGATTTAATCAGCCCCAGCATTTT. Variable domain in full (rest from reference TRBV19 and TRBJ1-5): DGGITQSPKYLFRKEGQNVTLSCEQNLNHDAMYWYRQDPGQGLRLIYYSQIVNDFQKGDIAEGYSVSREKKESFPLTVTSAQKNPTAFYLCASSSAGTGWGFNQPQHFGDGTRLSIL.

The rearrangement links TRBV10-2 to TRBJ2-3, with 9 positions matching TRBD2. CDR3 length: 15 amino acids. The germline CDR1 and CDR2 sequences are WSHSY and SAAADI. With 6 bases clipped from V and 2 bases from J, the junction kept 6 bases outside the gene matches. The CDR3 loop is CASRGAGGATDTQYF. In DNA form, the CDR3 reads TGCGCCAGCAGGGGAGCGGGAGGTGCCACAGATACGCAGTATTTT.

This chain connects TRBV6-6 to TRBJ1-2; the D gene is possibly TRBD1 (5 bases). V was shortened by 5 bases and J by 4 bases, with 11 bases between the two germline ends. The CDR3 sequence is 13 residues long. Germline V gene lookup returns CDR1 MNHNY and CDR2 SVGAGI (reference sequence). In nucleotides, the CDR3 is TGTGCCAGCAGTAACGGACACTTCTATGGCTACACCTTC. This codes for CASSNGHFYGYTF.

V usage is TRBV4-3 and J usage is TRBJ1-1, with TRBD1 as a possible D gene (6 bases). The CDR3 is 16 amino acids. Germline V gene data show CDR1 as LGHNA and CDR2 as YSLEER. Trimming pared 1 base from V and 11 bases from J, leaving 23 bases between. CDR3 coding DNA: TGCGCCAGCAGCCAAGGTACGGCAACAGGGAGCAACGTGGCTTTCTTT. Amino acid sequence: CASSQGTATGSNVAFF.

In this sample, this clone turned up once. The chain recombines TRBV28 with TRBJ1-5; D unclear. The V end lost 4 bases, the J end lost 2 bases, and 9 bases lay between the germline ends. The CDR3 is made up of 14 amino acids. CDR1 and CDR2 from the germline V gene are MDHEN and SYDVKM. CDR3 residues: CASSYRGRNQPQHF. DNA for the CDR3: TGTGCCAGCAGTTATCGGGGTCGCAATCAGCCCCAGCATTTT.

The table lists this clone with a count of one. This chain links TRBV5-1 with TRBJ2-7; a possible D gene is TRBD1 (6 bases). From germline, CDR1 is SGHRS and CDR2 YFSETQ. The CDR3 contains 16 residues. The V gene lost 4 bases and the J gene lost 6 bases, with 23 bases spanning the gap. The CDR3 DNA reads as TGCGCCAGCAGCCCCTCTAGGGGGATCGGATCCAGCGAGCAGTACTTC. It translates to CASSPSRGIGSSEQYF.

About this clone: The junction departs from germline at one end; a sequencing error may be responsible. The CDR3 loop reads CASSLEQYNPPLHF. CDR3 nucleotides: TGTGCCAGCAGCTTAGAACAGTATAATCCACCCCTCCACTTT. V usage is TRBV7-3 and J usage is TRBJ1-6; the D is unclear. The germline V gene has CDR1 SGHTA and CDR2 FQGTGA. The CDR3 runs 14 residues.

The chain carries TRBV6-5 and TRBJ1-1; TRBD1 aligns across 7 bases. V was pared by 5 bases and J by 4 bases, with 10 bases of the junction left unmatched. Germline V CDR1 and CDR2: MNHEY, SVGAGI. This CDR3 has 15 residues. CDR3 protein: CASSASTGWITEAFF. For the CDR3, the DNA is TGTGCCAGCAGTGCCTCGACAGGGTGGATCACTGAAGCTTTCTTT.

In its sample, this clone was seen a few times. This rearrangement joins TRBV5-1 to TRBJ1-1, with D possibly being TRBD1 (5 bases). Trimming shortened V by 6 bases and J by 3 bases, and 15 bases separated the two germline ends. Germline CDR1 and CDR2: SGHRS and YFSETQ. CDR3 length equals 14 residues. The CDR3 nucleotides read TGCGCCAGCACCCCGGGGGTTGGGGACACTGAAGCTTTCTTT. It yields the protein CASTPGVGDTEAFF.

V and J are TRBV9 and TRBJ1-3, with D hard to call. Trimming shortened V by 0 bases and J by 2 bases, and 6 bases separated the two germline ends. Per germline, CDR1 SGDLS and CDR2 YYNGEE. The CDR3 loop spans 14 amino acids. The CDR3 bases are TGTGCCAGCAGCGTAGACTTCCCTGGAAACACCATATATTTT. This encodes CASSVDFPGNTIYF.

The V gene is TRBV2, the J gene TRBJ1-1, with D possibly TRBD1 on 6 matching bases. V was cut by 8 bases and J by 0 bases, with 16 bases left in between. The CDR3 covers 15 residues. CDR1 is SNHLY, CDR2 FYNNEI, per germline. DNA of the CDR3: TGTGCCAGCCGCAGGGTCCAGGGGATGAACACTGAAGCTTTCTTT. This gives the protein CASRRVQGMNTEAFF.

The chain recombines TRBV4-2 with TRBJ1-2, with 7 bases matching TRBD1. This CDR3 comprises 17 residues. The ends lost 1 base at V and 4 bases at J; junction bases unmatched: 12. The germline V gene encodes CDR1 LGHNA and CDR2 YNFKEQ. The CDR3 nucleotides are TGTGCCAGCAGCCAAGTGCTTGCGTCTAGGACAGGCTATGGCTACACCTTC. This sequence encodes CASSQVLASRTGYGYTF.

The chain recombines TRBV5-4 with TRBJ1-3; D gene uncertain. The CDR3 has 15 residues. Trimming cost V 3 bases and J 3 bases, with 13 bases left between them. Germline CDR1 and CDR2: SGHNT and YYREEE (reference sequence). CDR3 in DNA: TGTGCCAGCAGCTCTGGCGGGCCCGGTGGAAACACCATATATTTT. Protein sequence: CASSSGGPGGNTIYF.

CDR3: CASSPGGFPESSYNSPLHF. CDR3 nucleotide sequence: TGTGCCAGCTCACCCGGGGGGTTTCCCGAGAGCTCCTATAATTCACCCCTCCACTTT. This sequence joins TRBV18 and TRBJ1-6; a weak D match, TRBD1 (5 bases). This CDR3 comprises 19 residues. From germline, CDR1 is KGHSH and CDR2 LQKENI. V was pared by 3 bases and J by 0 bases, with 18 bases between. The full variable domain, its missing parts supplied by reference TRBV18 and TRBJ1-6, is NAGVMQNPRHLVRRRGQEARLRCSPMKGHSHVYWYRQLPEEGLKFMVYLQKENIIDESGMPKERFSAEFPKEGPSILRIQQVVRGDSAAYFCASSPGGFPESSYNSPLHFGNGTRLTVT.

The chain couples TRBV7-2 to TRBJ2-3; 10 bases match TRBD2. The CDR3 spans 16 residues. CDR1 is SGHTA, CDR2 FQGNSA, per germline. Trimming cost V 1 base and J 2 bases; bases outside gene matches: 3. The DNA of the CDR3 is TGTGCCAGCAGCTTAGTAGCGGGGGGCCTCACAGATACGCAGTATTTT. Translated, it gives CASSLVAGGLTDTQYF.

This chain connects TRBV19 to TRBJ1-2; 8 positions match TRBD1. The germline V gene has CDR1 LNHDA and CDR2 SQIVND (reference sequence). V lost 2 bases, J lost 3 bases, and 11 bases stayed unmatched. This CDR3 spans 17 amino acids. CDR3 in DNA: TGTGCCAGTAGTATAAATCTCAGGCAGGGGGCATACTATGGCTACACCTTC. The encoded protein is CASSINLRQGAYYGYTF.

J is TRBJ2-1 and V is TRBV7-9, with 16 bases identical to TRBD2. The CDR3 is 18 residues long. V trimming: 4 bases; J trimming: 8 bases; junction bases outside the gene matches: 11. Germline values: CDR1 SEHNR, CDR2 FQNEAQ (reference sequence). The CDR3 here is CASSSTGLAGGPSYEQFF. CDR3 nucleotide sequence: TGTGCCAGCAGCTCGACGGGACTAGCGGGAGGGCCCTCGTATGAGCAGTTCTTC.

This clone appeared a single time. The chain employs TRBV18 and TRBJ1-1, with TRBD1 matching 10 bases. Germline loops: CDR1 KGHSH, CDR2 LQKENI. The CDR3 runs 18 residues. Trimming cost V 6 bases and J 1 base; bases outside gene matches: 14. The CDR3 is CASSPLPGQGMGNTEAFF. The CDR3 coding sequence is TGTGCCAGCTCTCCTCTACCGGGACAGGGGATGGGGAACACTGAAGCTTTCTTT.